The 9 T cell receptor beta chains below come from one sample, sequenced in a study of PD-1 blockade in classical Hodgkin lymphoma (dated by TCRdb to 2020 to 2021). What this sample's time point label stands for: cycle 4 day 1 (C4D1), after more than five weeks of nivolumab. Every trial patient had relapsed following autologous stem cell transplantation, and prior brentuximab vedotin exposure was what differed among cohorts A, B and C. The library was made by the immunoSEQ multiplex PCR assay. TCRdb took this table from immuneACCESS and kept in-frame rearrangements with V and J called. Such tables lack part of the clones; where checked against another copy, unresolved V genes explain under half of the gap, and the rest is unexplained. The sample table records about 44,000 clones; around three fifths of these occur just once. 3.1% of the sample is taken by the ten largest. The sequenced sample was peripheral blood mononuclear cells (PBMCs), obtained before the fourth cycle of nivolumab. These receptors originate from a human donor with classical Hodgkin lymphoma.

This clone has ten or more counts. This chain links TRBV10-3 with TRBJ1-3, with D uncertain. The CDR3 covers 18 residues. Germline loops: CDR1 ENHRY, CDR2 SYGVKD. V was shortened by 3 bases and J by 4 bases, with 22 bases between the two germline ends. The CDR3 is CAISEFGPSGMSGNTIYF. CDR3 sequence (DNA): TGTGCCATCAGTGAATTCGGCCCTAGTGGGATGTCGGGAAACACCATATATTTT.

J is TRBJ2-4 and V is TRBV5-8; D remains ambiguous. Germline loops: CDR1 SGHTS, CDR2 YDEGEE. The CDR3 length is 17 residues. V was clipped by 2 bases and J by 0 bases, with 15 bases between them. CDR3 residues: CASSFWLDQVAKNIQYF. Here the CDR3 DNA reads TGTGCCAGCAGCTTCTGGCTGGATCAGGTAGCCAAAAACATTCAGTACTTC. Variable domain in full (rest from reference TRBV5-8 and TRBJ2-4): EAGVTQSPTHLIKTRGQQATLRCSPISGHTSVYWYQQALGLGLQFLLWYDEGEERNRGNFPPRFSGRQFPNYSSELNVNALELEDSALYLCASSFWLDQVAKNIQYFGAGTRLSVL.

The chain uses TRBV28 and TRBJ2-5; D unclear. This CDR3 spans 13 amino acids. Germline CDR1 MDHEN, CDR2 SYDVKM. V was cut by 1 base and J by 5 bases, with 8 bases left in between. The CDR3 here is CASSLLEGETQYF. The CDR3, as DNA: TGTGCCAGCAGTTTATTGGAAGGGGAGACCCAGTACTTC. The full variable domain, completed using reference TRBV28 and TRBJ2-5, is DVKVTQSSRYLVKRTGEKVFLECVQDMDHENMFWYRQDPGLGLRLIYFSYDVKMKEKGDIPEGYSVSREKKERFSLILESASTNQTSMYLCASSLLEGETQYFGPGTRLLVL.

The rearrangement links TRBV9 to TRBJ2-7; 11 nucleotides line up with TRBD2. The length of the CDR3 is 19 residues. Germline trimming cut 4 bases from V and 5 bases from J; bases unmatched to any gene: 20. Germline V gene data show CDR1 as SGDLS and CDR2 as YYNGEE. The CDR3 sequence is CASSLDAGASGRPWHEQYF. CDR3 coding DNA: TGTGCCAGCAGCCTAGACGCTGGCGCTAGCGGGAGGCCCTGGCACGAGCAGTACTTC.

The chain recombines TRBV29-1 with TRBJ2-7; 11 nucleotides line up with TRBD1. V gave up 1 base and J gave up 4 bases; unmatched junction bases: 3. Germline V gene data show CDR1 as SQVTM and CDR2 as ANQGSEA. This CDR3 spans 14 amino acids. The CDR3 DNA follows: TGCAGCGTTGAAGGGGGGACAGGGGGTTACGAGCAGTACTTC. Protein sequence: CSVEGGTGGYEQYF.

V and J are TRBV5-8 and TRBJ1-4; D perhaps matches TRBD1 (5 bases). Germline CDR1 reads SGHTS; CDR2 reads YDEGEE. The V end was cut by 4 bases, the J end by 7 bases, with 14 bases between. The CDR3 totals 14 residues. CDR3 protein: CASSGGRPFEKLFF. As DNA, the CDR3 is TGTGCCAGCAGCGGGGGACGTCCCTTTGAAAAACTGTTTTTT.

The chain employs TRBV7-2 and TRBJ2-7; 7 bases match TRBD2. The CDR3 sequence is 15 residues long. V lost 1 base and J lost 3; bases outside the gene matches: 6. Germline lookup yields CDR1 SGHTA and CDR2 FQGNSA. The CDR3 is CASSLEASGYYEQYF. The CDR3 DNA reads TGTGCCAGCAGCTTAGAGGCTAGCGGATACTACGAGCAGTACTTC.

The chain combines TRBV5-1 with TRBJ1-1; 10 bases match TRBD1. Losses at the gene ends were 5 bases for V and 3 bases for J; bases not matched to a gene: 4. CDR1 is SGHRS, CDR2 YFSETQ, per germline. There are 14 residues in the CDR3. CDR3 protein: CASRTGGWDTEAFF. The CDR3 DNA sequence: TGCGCCAGCAGGACAGGGGGCTGGGACACTGAAGCTTTCTTT.

The chain couples TRBV6-1 to TRBJ2-3; D remains unclear. V lost 8 bases and J 0 bases, leaving 9 bases between the germline ends. The CDR3 runs 13 residues. CDR1 MNHNS and CDR2 SASEGT come from the germline V gene. The CDR3, as DNA: TGTGCCAGCCTTCGGGCTAGCACAGATACGCAGTATTTT. Translated, it gives CASLRASTDTQYF.